The rows below give T cell receptor beta chains drawn from one sample of a study of blood T cell repertoires in COVID-19. Here immunoSEQ multiplex PCR was the method, and the copy in TCRdb shows in-frame clones only, minus some. The data show 25,000 to 35,000 clones, almost 85% seen once. The sequenced sample was peripheral blood. These receptors came from a man in his fifties or sixties with active COVID-19. Both conserved end residues are part of each CDR3. The order of the fields is D gene, J gene, clone size, V gene, CDR3 DNA, CDR3 protein. A D gene is named only where the DNA matches it firmly. Size values are once, few and many counts, or a class for expanded clones, and some rows have none.

D: TRBD2; J: TRBJ2-1; size: NA; V: TRBV3-1/TRBV3-2; DNA: TGTGCCAGCAGCCAAGGGGGACTAGCGGGGACCTACAATGAGCAGTTCTTC; CDR3: CASSQGGLAGTYNEQFF
D: NA; J: TRBJ2-1; size: NA; V: TRBV9; DNA: TGTGCCAGCAGCGAACCGACTAGTCCCGAGCAGTTCTTC; CDR3: CASSEPTSPEQFF
D: NA; J: TRBJ2-7; size: few; V: TRBV6-5; DNA: TGTGCCAGCAGTTACGTTGGGGGGAGCCCCCACGAGCAGTACTTC; CDR3: CASSYVGGSPHEQYF
D: NA; J: TRBJ2-1; size: NA; V: TRBV2; DNA: TGTGCCAGCAGTGTCCGGGACTGGGTTGGGGCCGGGCTCTACAATGAGCAGTTCTTC; CDR3: CASSVRDWVGAGLYNEQFF
D: TRBD1; J: TRBJ2-4; size: NA; V: TRBV7-9; DNA: TGTGCCAGCAGCTTTTGGACAGGTGAAATACTAGCCAAAAACATTCAGTACTTC; CDR3: CASSFWTGEILAKNIQYF
D: TRBD2; J: TRBJ2-5; size: NA; V: TRBV9; DNA: TGTGCCAGCAGCGTAGAGGGTAGCGGGAGAGGAGAGACCCAGTACTTC; CDR3: CASSVEGSGRGETQYF
D: TRBD2; J: TRBJ2-3; size: once; V: TRBV19; DNA: TGTGCCAGTTCGCAGGGACTAGCGGCTACCACAGATACGCAGTATTTT; CDR3: CASSQGLAATTDTQYF
D: TRBD2; J: TRBJ2-1; size: NA; V: TRBV19; DNA: TGTGCCAGTAGTAGACTAGCGGGAACGTACAATGAGCAGTTCTTC; CDR3: CASSRLAGTYNEQFF
D: TRBD2; J: TRBJ2-1; size: NA; V: TRBV6-4; DNA: TGTGCCAGCAGTGACTCGATAACTAGCGGTCCCTACAATGAGCAGTTCTTC; CDR3: CASSDSITSGPYNEQFF
D: NA; J: TRBJ1-1; size: NA; V: TRBV7-3; DNA: TGTGCCAGCAGACAGGGTCTGAACACTGAAGCTTTCTTT; CDR3: CASRQGLNTEAFF
D: TRBD2; J: TRBJ2-5; size: NA; V: TRBV5-3; DNA: TGTGCCAGAAGCTTGCGATTAACGGGAGGAGCTCTGGAGACCCAGTACTTC; CDR3: CARSLRLTGGALETQYF
D: TRBD2; J: TRBJ2-1; size: NA; V: TRBV4-1; DNA: TGCGCCAGCAGCCAAGCCGGCGCCGGGACTAGCGGTTACAATGAGCAGTTCTTC; CDR3: CASSQAGAGTSGYNEQFF
D: NA; J: TRBJ1-1; size: large; V: TRBV9; DNA: TGTGCCAGCAGCGCGGGGGGGAACACTGAAGCTTTCTTT; CDR3: CASSAGGNTEAFF
D: TRBD1; J: TRBJ1-3; size: NA; V: TRBV5-5; DNA: TGTGCCAGCAGCTTGGGGCAGGCAGGGGGCTTCTCTGGAAACACCATATATTTT; CDR3: CASSLGQAGGFSGNTIYF
D: NA; J: TRBJ2-3; size: NA; V: TRBV11-2; DNA: TGTGCCAGCAGTCTGCGGGGAGTTTTTTCGGAAACCGATACGCAGTATTTT; CDR3: CASSLRGVFSETDTQYF
D: TRBD1; J: TRBJ2-7; size: NA; V: TRBV28; DNA: TGTGCCAGCAGTCCATGGACAGGGGGCGCGTACGAGCAGTACTTC; CDR3: CASSPWTGGAYEQYF
D: NA; J: TRBJ2-3; size: NA; V: TRBV19; DNA: TGTGCCAGTAAGGGGTACTCCTTCGGCACAGATACGCAGTATTTT; CDR3: CASKGYSFGTDTQYF
D: NA; J: TRBJ2-1; size: NA; V: TRBV10-3; DNA: TGTGCCATGGCTCGTGGTGAGGGAGAGCAGTTCTTC; CDR3: CAMARGEGEQFF
D: NA; J: TRBJ2-7; size: NA; V: TRBV6-6; DNA: TGTGCCAGCGGGGCGGGGGCCCCTCAAGAGCAGTACTTC; CDR3: CASGAGAPQEQYF
D: NA; J: TRBJ2-1; size: few; V: TRBV5-1; DNA: TGCGCCAGCAGCTTGGCCCTTCGGGGTGAGCAGTTCTTC; CDR3: CASSLALRGEQFF
D: NA; J: TRBJ2-1; size: NA; V: TRBV30; DNA: TGTGCCTGGAACCCGGACTTTGACAATGAGCAGTTCTTC; CDR3: CAWNPDFDNEQFF
D: NA; J: TRBJ2-7; size: NA; V: TRBV6-5; DNA: TGTGCCAGCAGTTACGGGGGGAAAAGGTACGAGCAGTACTTC; CDR3: CASSYGGKRYEQYF
D: TRBD1; J: TRBJ2-7; size: NA; V: TRBV13; DNA: TGTGCCAGCAGCCCACGCCGGGACAGGGGGTCCTACGAGCAGTACTTC; CDR3: CASSPRRDRGSYEQYF
D: NA; J: TRBJ2-2; size: NA; V: TRBV6-6; DNA: TGTGCCAGCAGCAATCTACAGGGGGGGAACGGGGAGCTGTTTTTT; CDR3: CASSNLQGGNGELFF
D: NA; J: TRBJ1-6; size: NA; V: TRBV5-5; DNA: TGTGCCAGCAGCTTGAGGGGTCCGGATTCACCCCTCCACTTT; CDR3: CASSLRGPDSPLHF
D: TRBD1; J: TRBJ1-1; size: NA; V: TRBV28; DNA: TGTGCCAGCAGAACAGGACAGGGCTTTGGTACTGAAGCTTTCTTT; CDR3: CASRTGQGFGTEAFF
D: TRBD1; J: TRBJ1-2; size: NA; V: TRBV5-1; DNA: TGCGCCAGCAGCCCGGACAGGGGGCAGAGTGGCTACACCTTC; CDR3: CASSPDRGQSGYTF
D: NA; J: TRBJ1-2; size: few; V: TRBV5-1; DNA: TGCGCCAGCAGCTTGGGGAGGTTTGGGACTGGCTATGGCTACACCTTC; CDR3: CASSLGRFGTGYGYTF
D: NA; J: TRBJ2-7; size: NA; V: TRBV6-5; DNA: TGTGCCAGCAGTTCCCGGGACAACTCCTACGAGCAGTACTTC; CDR3: CASSSRDNSYEQYF
D: TRBD2; J: TRBJ2-7; size: medium-sized; V: TRBV2; DNA: TGTGCCAGCGCGGTCCCACTAGCGGACGAGCAGTACTTC; CDR3: CASAVPLADEQYF
D: NA; J: TRBJ1-1; size: NA; V: TRBV5-1; DNA: TGCGCCAGCGGATCAGGACAGCGCTACATGAACACTGAAGCTTTCTTT; CDR3: CASGSGQRYMNTEAFF
D: TRBD2; J: TRBJ2-7; size: NA; V: TRBV27; DNA: TGTGCCAGCAGGTCCGCGGGGCGGGAGAAGTACGAGCAGTACTTC; CDR3: CASRSAGREKYEQYF
D: NA; J: TRBJ1-1; size: NA; V: TRBV20-1; DNA: TGCCTCCGGGGGTCCCGAACTGAAGCTTTCTTT; CDR3: CLRGSRTEAFF
D: NA; J: TRBJ2-3; size: NA; V: TRBV29-1; DNA: TGCAGCGCCCGACGGGGGTCTAACACAGATACGCAGTATTTT; CDR3: CSARRGSNTDTQYF
D: TRBD2; J: TRBJ2-3; size: NA; V: TRBV6-4; DNA: TGTGCCAGCAGTGACTCGAGCGGGAGCGACACAGATACGCAGTATTTT; CDR3: CASSDSSGSDTDTQYF
D: NA; J: TRBJ1-1; size: few; V: TRBV19; DNA: TGTGCCAGTACCCACCGGGGGACGAGGACTGAAGCTTTCTTT; CDR3: CASTHRGTRTEAFF
D: TRBD2; J: TRBJ2-1; size: NA; V: TRBV4-1; DNA: TGCGCCAGCAGCCGACTAGCGGGAGGGGTTTCCTACAATGAGCAGTTCTTC; CDR3: CASSRLAGGVSYNEQFF
D: NA; J: TRBJ2-7; size: NA; V: TRBV15; DNA: TGTGCCACCAGCATGAACCCCGGACAGCCTGGCTCCTACGAGCAGTACTTC; CDR3: CATSMNPGQPGSYEQYF
D: NA; J: TRBJ2-2; size: NA; V: TRBV7-3; DNA: TGTGCCAGCAGCCCCCTCATCGGGAGTTTGGACACCGGGGAGCTGTTTTTT; CDR3: CASSPLIGSLDTGELFF
D: NA; J: TRBJ1-3; size: NA; V: TRBV6-6; DNA: TGTGCCAGCGGCCGGGAAGCTGGAAACACCATATATTTT; CDR3: CASGREAGNTIYF
D: TRBD2; J: TRBJ2-2; size: NA; V: TRBV9; DNA: TGTGCCAGCAGCGGTACAAGGACTAGCCCAGCCGGGGAGCTGTTTTTT; CDR3: CASSGTRTSPAGELFF
D: TRBD2; J: TRBJ2-5; size: once; V: TRBV6-5; DNA: TGTGCCAGCAGCGTCACTAGCGGGAGTACAGAGACCCAGTACTTC; CDR3: CASSVTSGSTETQYF
D: TRBD2; J: TRBJ2-7; size: NA; V: TRBV18; DNA: TGTGCCAGCTCACCACTGCCCCGACTAGCGGGAAGGTACGAGCAGTACTTC; CDR3: CASSPLPRLAGRYEQYF
D: TRBD1; J: TRBJ1-2; size: NA; V: TRBV24-1; DNA: TGTGCCACCAGTGATTCTGACAGGGTTGAAGGCTACACCTTC; CDR3: CATSDSDRVEGYTF
D: TRBD1; J: TRBJ1-1; size: once; V: TRBV10-3; DNA: TGTGCCATCAGCGCCACGACAGGGATGAACACTGAAGCTTTCTTT; CDR3: CAISATTGMNTEAFF
D: TRBD2; J: TRBJ2-1; size: NA; V: TRBV18; DNA: TGTGCCAGCTCTTTAGCGGGAGCCTCGGGCAATGAGCAGTTCTTC; CDR3: CASSLAGASGNEQFF
D: TRBD1; J: TRBJ1-2; size: few; V: TRBV6-5; DNA: TGTGCCAGCAGACTCCGGGACAGCCTCATTGGCTACACCTTC; CDR3: CASRLRDSLIGYTF
D: TRBD1; J: TRBJ2-4; size: NA; V: TRBV7-2; DNA: TGTGCCAGCAGCCCGGGACAGCTACTAGCCAAAAACATTCAGTACTTC; CDR3: CASSPGQLLAKNIQYF
D: TRBD2; J: TRBJ2-5; size: NA; V: TRBV5-1; DNA: TGCGCCAGCAGAGGGGCGGGAGGGCCAGGGGAGACCCAGTACTTC; CDR3: CASRGAGGPGETQYF
D: TRBD2; J: TRBJ2-2; size: NA; V: TRBV6-6; DNA: TGTGCCAGCAGTTACTCTGCGGGAGGGAACACCGGGGAGCTGTTTTTT; CDR3: CASSYSAGGNTGELFF
D: NA; J: TRBJ2-2; size: medium-sized; V: TRBV28; DNA: TGTGCCAGCAGTTCCTTGGTAGCGGTAATCACCGGGGAGCTGTTTTTT; CDR3: CASSSLVAVITGELFF